This TCR beta chain was recorded in a study of CD8+ T cells in alopecia areata. Looked up from germline, CDR1 is SNHLY and CDR2 is FYNNEI. V shed 7 bases and J shed 0 bases, with 12 bases lying between them. The CDR3 totals 14 residues. Extracted from the samples, RNA was reverse transcribed into cDNA to serve as the sequencing template. Method: immunoSEQ multiplex PCR; TCRdb's copy keeps in-frame clones and lacks some. The sample shows around 300,000 clones, about 62% of them seen only once. Treatment given: oral pan-JAK inhibitor, 5-10 mg twice daily. The researchers isolated CD4+ and CD8+ T cells from PBMCs by sorting. Points from the study as a whole: Lesional scalp displayed greater clonality than normal scalp, most notably in alopecia totalis/universalis.

There are a few counts of this clone. Its matching antigen is unknown. V and J are TRBV2 and TRBJ1-1; D is undetermined. The sequencing used CD4+ T cells sorted from blood, collected at week 52, from a patient treated with tofacitinib. The TCR sequence derives from a human donor with alopecia areata. The DNA for the CDR3 is TGTGCCAGCACGTGGCAGAGTATGAACACTGAAGCTTTCTTT. The encoded protein is CASTWQSMNTEAFF.